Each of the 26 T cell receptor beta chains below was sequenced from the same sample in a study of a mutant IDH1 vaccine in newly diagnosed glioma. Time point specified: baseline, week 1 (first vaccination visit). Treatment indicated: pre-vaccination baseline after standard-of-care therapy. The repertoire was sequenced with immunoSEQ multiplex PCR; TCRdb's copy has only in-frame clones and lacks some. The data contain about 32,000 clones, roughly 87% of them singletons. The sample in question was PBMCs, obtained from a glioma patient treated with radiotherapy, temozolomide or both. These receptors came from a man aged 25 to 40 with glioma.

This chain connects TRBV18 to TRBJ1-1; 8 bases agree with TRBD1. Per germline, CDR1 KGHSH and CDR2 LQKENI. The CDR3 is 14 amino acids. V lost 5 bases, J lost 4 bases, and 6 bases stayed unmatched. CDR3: CASSTRTGSTEAFF. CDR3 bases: TGTGCCAGCTCAACTCGGACAGGGTCCACTGAAGCTTTCTTT. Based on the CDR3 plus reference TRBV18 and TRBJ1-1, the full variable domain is NAGVMQNPRHLVRRRGQEARLRCSPMKGHSHVYWYRQLPEEGLKFMVYLQKENIIDESGMPKERFSAEFPKEGPSILRIQQVVRGDSAAYFCASSTRTGSTEAFFGQGTRLTVV.

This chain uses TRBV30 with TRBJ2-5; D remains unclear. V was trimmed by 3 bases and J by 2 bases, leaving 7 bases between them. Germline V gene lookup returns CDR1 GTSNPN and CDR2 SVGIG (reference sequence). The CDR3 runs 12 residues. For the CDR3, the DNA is TGTGCCTGGAGAAGGATACAAGAGACCCAGTACTTC. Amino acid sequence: CAWRRIQETQYF.

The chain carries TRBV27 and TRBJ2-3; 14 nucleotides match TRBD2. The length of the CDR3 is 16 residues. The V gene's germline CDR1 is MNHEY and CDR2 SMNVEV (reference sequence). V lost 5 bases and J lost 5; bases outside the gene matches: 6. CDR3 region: CASSRLAGGMEDTQYF. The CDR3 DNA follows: TGTGCCAGCAGTCGACTAGCGGGGGGGATGGAAGATACGCAGTATTTT.

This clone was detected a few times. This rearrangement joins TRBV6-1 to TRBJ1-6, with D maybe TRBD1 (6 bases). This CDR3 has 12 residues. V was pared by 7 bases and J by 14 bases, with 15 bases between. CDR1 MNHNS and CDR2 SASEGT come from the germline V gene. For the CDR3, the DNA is TGTGCCAGCACCGATGGGGCAGGGGCCCTCCACTTT. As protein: CASTDGAGALHF.

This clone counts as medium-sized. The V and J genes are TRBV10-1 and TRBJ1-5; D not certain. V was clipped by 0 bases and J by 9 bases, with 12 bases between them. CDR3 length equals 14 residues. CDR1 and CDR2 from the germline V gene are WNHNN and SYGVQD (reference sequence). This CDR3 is CASSESWNSGPQHF. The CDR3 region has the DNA TGCGCCAGCAGTGAGTCTTGGAATTCCGGGCCCCAGCATTTT.

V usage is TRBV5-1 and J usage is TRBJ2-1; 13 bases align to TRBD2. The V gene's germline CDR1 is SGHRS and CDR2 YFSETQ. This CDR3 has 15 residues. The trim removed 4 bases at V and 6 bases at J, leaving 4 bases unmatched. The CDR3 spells CASSGGLAGSNEQFF. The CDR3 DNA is TGCGCCAGCAGCGGGGGACTAGCGGGATCCAATGAGCAGTTCTTC. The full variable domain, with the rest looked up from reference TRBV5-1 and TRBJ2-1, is KAGVTQTPRYLIKTRGQQVTLSCSPISGHRSVSWYQQTPGQGLQFLFEYFSETQRNKGNFPGRFSGRQFSNSRSEMNVSTLELGDSALYLCASSGGLAGSNEQFFGPGTRLTVL.

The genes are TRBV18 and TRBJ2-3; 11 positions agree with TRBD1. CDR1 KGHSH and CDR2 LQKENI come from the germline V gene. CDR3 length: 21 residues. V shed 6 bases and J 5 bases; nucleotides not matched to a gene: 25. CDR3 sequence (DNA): TGTGCCAGCTCCCCATCCAACCCCCCCCGGCTAAGGACAGGGGGCGAAGATACGCAGTATTTT. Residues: CASSPSNPPRLRTGGEDTQYF.

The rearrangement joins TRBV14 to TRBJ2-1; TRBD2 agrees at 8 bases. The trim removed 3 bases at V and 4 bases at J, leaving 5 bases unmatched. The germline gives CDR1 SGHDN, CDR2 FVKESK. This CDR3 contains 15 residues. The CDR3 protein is CASSHVAGRYNEQFF. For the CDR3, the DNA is TGTGCCAGCAGCCACGTAGCGGGGAGGTACAATGAGCAGTTCTTC. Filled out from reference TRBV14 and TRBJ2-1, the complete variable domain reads EAGVTQFPSHSVIEKGQTVTLRCDPISGHDNLYWYRRVMGKEIKFLLHFVKESKQDESGMPNNRFLAERTGGTYSTLKVQPAELEDSGVYFCASSHVAGRYNEQFFGPGTRLTVL.

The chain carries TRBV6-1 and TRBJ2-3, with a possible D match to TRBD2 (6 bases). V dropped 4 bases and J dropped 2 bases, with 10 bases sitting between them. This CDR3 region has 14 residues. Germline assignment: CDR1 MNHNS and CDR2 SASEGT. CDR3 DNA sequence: TGTGCCAGCAGTGTGGTAGCGGACACAGATACGCAGTATTTT. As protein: CASSVVADTDTQYF.

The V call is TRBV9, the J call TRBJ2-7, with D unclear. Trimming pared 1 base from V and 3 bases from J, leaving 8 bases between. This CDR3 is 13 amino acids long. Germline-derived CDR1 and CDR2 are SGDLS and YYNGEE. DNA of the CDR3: TGTGCCAGCAGCGTAAACCCGGGCTACGAGCAGTACTTC. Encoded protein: CASSVNPGYEQYF.

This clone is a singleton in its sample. DNA for the CDR3: TGTGCCAGCAGTTGGTCGGGGGTCAATCAGCCCCAGCATTTT. Protein: CASSWSGVNQPQHF. The chain couples TRBV25-1 to TRBJ1-5; weak D call: TRBD1 (5 bases). Germline CDR1 and CDR2: MGHDK and SYGVNS. The V end was cut by 5 bases, the J end by 3 bases, with 11 bases between. The CDR3 contains 14 residues. The whole variable domain, remainder taken from reference TRBV25-1 and TRBJ1-5, is EADIYQTPRYLVIGTGKKITLECSQTMGHDKMYWYQQDPGMELHLIHYSYGVNSTEKGDLSSESTVSRIRTEHFPLTLESARPSHTSQYLCASSWSGVNQPQHFGDGTRLSIL.

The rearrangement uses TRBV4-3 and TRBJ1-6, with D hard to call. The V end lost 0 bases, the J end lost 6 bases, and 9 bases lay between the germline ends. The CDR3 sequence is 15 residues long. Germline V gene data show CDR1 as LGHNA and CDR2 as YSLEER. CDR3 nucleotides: TGCGCCAGCAGCCAAGATTCTAGTCTTAATTCACCCCTCCACTTT. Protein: CASSQDSSLNSPLHF.

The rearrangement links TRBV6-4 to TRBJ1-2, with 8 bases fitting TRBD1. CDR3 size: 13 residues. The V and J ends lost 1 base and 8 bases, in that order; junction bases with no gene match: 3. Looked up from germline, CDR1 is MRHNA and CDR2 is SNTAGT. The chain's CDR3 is CASSDLTGGGYTF. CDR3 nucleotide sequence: TGTGCCAGCAGTGACTTAACAGGGGGAGGCTACACCTTC.

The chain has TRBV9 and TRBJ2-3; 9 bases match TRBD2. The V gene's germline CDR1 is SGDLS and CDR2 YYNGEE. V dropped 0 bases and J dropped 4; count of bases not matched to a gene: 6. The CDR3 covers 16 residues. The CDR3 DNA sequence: TGTGCCAGCAGCGTAGTGGCGGGGGGGGGTCCAGATACGCAGTATTTT. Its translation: CASSVVAGGGPDTQYF.

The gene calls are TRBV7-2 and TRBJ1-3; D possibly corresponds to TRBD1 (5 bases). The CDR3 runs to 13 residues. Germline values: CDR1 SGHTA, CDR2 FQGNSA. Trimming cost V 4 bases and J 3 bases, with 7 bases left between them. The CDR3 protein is CASSSRVGNTIYF. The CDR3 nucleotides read TGTGCCAGCAGCTCCAGGGTTGGAAACACCATATATTTT.

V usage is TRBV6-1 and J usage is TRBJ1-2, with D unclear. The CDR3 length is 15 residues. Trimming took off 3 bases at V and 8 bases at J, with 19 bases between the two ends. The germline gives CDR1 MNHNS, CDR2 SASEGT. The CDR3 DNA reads TGTGCCAGCAGTGATGGCGAAGTCCTACTTGGAGGCTACACCTTC. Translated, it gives CASSDGEVLLGGYTF.

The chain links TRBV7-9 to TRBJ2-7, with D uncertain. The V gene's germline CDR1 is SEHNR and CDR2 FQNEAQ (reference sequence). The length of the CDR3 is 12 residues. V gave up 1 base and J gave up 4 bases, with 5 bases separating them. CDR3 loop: CASSLELYEQYF. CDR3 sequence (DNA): TGTGCCAGCAGCTTAGAATTGTACGAGCAGTACTTC.

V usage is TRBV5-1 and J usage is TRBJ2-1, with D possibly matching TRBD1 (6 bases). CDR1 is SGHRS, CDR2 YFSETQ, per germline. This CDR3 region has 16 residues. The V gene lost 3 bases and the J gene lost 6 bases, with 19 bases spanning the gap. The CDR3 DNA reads TGCGCCAGCAGCTCAGTAGGGGGAGTGGTAACCAATGAGCAGTTCTTC. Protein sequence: CASSSVGGVVTNEQFF.

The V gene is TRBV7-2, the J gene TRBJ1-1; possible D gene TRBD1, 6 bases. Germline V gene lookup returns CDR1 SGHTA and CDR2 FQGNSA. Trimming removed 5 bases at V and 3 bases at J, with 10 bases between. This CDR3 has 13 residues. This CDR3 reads CASSLNRDTEAFF. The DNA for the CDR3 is TGTGCCAGCAGCCTTAACAGGGACACTGAAGCTTTCTTT.

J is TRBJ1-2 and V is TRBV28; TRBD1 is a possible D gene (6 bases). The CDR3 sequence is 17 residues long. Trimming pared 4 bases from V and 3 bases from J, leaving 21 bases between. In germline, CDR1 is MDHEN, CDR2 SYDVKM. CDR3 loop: CASSSLDWGAVYYGYTF. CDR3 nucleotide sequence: TGTGCCAGCAGTTCCCTTGACTGGGGGGCTGTGTACTATGGCTACACCTTC.

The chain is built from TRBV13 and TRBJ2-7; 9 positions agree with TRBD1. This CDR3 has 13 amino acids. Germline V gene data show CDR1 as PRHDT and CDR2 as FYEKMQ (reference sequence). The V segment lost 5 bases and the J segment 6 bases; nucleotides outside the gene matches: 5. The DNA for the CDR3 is TGTGCCAGCAGCGGGGGGACAGGGCCCGAGCAGTACTTC. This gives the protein CASSGGTGPEQYF.

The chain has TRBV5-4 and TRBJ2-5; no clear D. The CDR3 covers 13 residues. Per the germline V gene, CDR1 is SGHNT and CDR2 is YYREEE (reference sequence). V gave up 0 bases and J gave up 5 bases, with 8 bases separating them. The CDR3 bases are TGTGCCAGCAGCTTGGAACTGGCCGAGACCCAGTACTTC. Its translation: CASSLELAETQYF.

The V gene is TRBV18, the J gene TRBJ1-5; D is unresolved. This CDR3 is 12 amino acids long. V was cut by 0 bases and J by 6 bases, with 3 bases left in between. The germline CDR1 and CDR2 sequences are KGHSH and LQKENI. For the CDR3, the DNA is TGTGCCAGCTCACCACCTTTTCAGCCCCAGCATTTT. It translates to CASSPPFQPQHF.

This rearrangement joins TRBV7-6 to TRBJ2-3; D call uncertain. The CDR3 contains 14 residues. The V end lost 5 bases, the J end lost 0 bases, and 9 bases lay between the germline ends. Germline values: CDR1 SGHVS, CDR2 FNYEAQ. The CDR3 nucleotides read TGTGCCAGCAGCCTCCGCTCTAGCACAGATACGCAGTATTTT. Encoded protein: CASSLRSSTDTQYF.

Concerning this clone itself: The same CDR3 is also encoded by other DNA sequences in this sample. CDR3 DNA: TGTGCCTGGAGTGTAGGGGGCAGCTCCTACGAGCAGTACTTC. This codes for CAWSVGGSSYEQYF. The chain couples TRBV30 to TRBJ2-7; 7 bases line up with TRBD1. The CDR3 loop spans 14 amino acids. Unmatched junction bases numbered 2, after V lost 0 bases and J lost 0 bases. Germline CDR1 is GTSNPN and CDR2 is SVGIG (reference sequence).

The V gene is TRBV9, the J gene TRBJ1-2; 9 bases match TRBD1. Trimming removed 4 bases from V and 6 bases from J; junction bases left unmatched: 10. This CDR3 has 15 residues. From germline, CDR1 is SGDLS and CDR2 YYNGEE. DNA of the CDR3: TGTGCCAGCAGCCCCAAAACAGGGGGCCCCGATGGCTACACCTTC. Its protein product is CASSPKTGGPDGYTF.